Each of the 9 T cell receptor beta chains below was sequenced from the same sample in a study of vaccination and CD4 T cells after COVID-19. Sequence data for DNA of cultured CD4+ T cells were generated by the Oncomine TCR Beta short-read assay. Via MiXCR, TCRdb re-called the PCR reads, giving one row per CDR3 protein. The sample shows around 13,000 distinct CDR3 sequences, about 30% of them seen only once. Antigen specificity for these receptors is unknown. Described treatment: roughly 10-day PBMC culture with coronavirus spike peptide pools or control peptides (ViraFEST assay). The sequenced material came from CD4+ T cells from blood, cultured in vitro. The receptors originated from a human donor who had recovered from COVID-19.

This clonotype has more than one count but fewer than ten. The J gene is TRBJ1-2, the V gene TRBV10-3; tentatively, D is TRBD1 (5 bases). Germline-derived CDR1 and CDR2 are ENHRY and SYGVKD. Trimming stripped 3 bases from V and 3 bases from J, with 14 bases between. This CDR3 region has 15 residues. The CDR3 region is CAISDGGKGDYGYTF. The CDR3 bases are TGTGCCATCAGTGACGGCGGGAAAGGGGACTATGGCTACACCTTC.

This clonotype was seen more than once but under ten times. The rearrangement uses TRBV7-9 and TRBJ1-5; TRBD1 is a possible D gene (5 bases). This CDR3 contains 13 residues. Germline values: CDR1 SEHNR, CDR2 FQNEAQ (reference sequence). Trimming took off 3 bases at V and 5 bases at J, with 8 bases between the two ends. The CDR3 spells CASSLTEDQPQHF. As DNA, the CDR3 is TGTGCCAGCAGCTTGACAGAAGATCAGCCCCAGCATTTT.

This clonotype has a handful of counts. This chain links TRBV10-3 with TRBJ2-3; 8 bases align to TRBD2. CDR3 length: 14 residues. The junction had 4 bases not matched to a gene; V was cut back by 8 bases and J by 0 bases. The germline gives CDR1 ENHRY, CDR2 SYGVKD. In DNA, the CDR3 is TGTGCCATCGCGGGGGGCCGGAGCACAGATACGCAGTATTTT. It translates to CAIAGGRSTDTQYF.

This clonotype came up a few times. This chain links TRBV20-1 with TRBJ2-6; no clear D. The CDR3 extends over 15 amino acids. CDR1 and CDR2 from the germline V gene are DFQATT and SNEGSKA (reference sequence). V was clipped by 0 bases and J by 1 base, with 7 bases between them. The CDR3 DNA reads TGCAGTGCTAGAGATTTGGAGTCTGGGGCCAACGTCCTGACTTTC. Translated, it gives CSARDLESGANVLTF.

This rearrangement joins TRBV11-3 to TRBJ1-6; D unclear. V was trimmed by 3 bases and J by 7 bases, leaving 10 bases between them. Germline loops: CDR1 SGHNT, CDR2 YENEEA. CDR3 length: 14 amino acids. Written as DNA, the CDR3 is TGTGCCAGCAGCTTTCCGGGGATCAATTCACCCCTCCACTTT. This translates into CASSFPGINSPLHF.

This clonotype turned up a few times. The V call is TRBV19, the J call TRBJ1-2, with D hard to call. This CDR3 spans 12 amino acids. Germline values: CDR1 LNHDA, CDR2 SQIVND (reference sequence). V lost 3 bases and J lost 7, with 9 bases in between. CDR3 in DNA: TGTGCCAGTAGTATGGTGGGATCTGGCTACACCTTC. Translation gives CASSMVGSGYTF. Using reference TRBV19 and TRBJ1-2 for the parts outside the CDR3, the full variable domain is DGGITQSPKYLFRKEGQNVTLSCEQNLNHDAMYWYRQDPGQGLRLIYYSQIVNDFQKGDIAEGYSVSREKKESFPLTVTSAQKNPTAFYLCASSMVGSGYTFGSGTRLTVV.

The gene calls are TRBV11-3 and TRBJ2-7; D call uncertain. CDR3 length: 13 residues. CDR1 and CDR2 from the germline V gene are SGHNT and YENEEA. Trimming pared 1 base from V and 7 bases from J, leaving 11 bases between. The DNA of the CDR3 is TGTGCCAGCAGCTTAGTGGTATTGCGGGAGCAGTACTTC. Its translation is CASSLVVLREQYF.

This clonotype appeared a few times. V is TRBV5-1 and J is TRBJ1-2; 9 nucleotides align to TRBD1. Germline loops: CDR1 SGHRS, CDR2 YFSETQ. V was clipped by 4 bases and J by 5 bases; unmatched bases: 9. This CDR3 has 15 residues. The chain's CDR3 is CASSITGGLGYGYTF. In DNA, the CDR3 is TGCGCCAGCAGCATTACAGGGGGCTTAGGGTATGGCTACACCTTC.

The rearrangement uses TRBV5-6 and TRBJ1-2; weak D call: TRBD1 (5 bases). Per the germline V gene, CDR1 is SGHDT and CDR2 is YYEEEE. The V and J ends lost 0 bases and 4 bases respectively, with 10 bases between them. This CDR3 comprises 14 residues. Here the CDR3 reads CASSLVAGSYGYTF. Written as DNA, the CDR3 is TGTGCCAGCAGCTTGGTGGCAGGGTCCTATGGCTACACCTTC.